This T cell receptor beta chain was retrieved from a study of low-dose radiotherapy and immunotherapy resistance in tumors. Overall study: With fractions of 0.5 Gy given every 2 weeks, Cohort 1 accumulated a total of 6.5 Gy. Every two weeks, one day ahead of radiation and immunotherapy, cyclophosphamide 200 mg/m2 was given (intravenously). Primers used for first-strand cDNA, a TRAV- and TRBV-specific set, covered both alpha and beta chains. It was 1 Gy per fraction every two weeks that Cohort 2 received, adding up to 13 Gy over 26 weeks.

This clonotype has ten or more counts. TCR amplification ran 15 to 25 PCR cycles using constant-region and V-primer adapter primers. Via MiXCR, TCRdb re-called the reads, giving one row per CDR3 protein. The sample has some 45,000 distinct CDR3 sequences; 12% are singletons. The sample's time point: before trial treatment. Trimming removed 6 bases from V and 1 base from J, with 13 bases in between. The CDR3 spans 14 residues. V gene TRBV12-3 or TRBV12-4 combines with J gene TRBJ2-7, with D possibly matching TRBD2 (6 bases). Material: PBMCs, obtained before treatment. This TCR was recovered from a female donor with ovarian cancer. CDR3 sequence: CASRPGLTSYEQYF. The DNA of the CDR3 is TGTGCCAGCAGACCGGGACTCACTTCCTACGAGCAGTACTTC.